The 4 T cell receptor beta chains listed next were all sequenced from one sample in a study of T-cell reconstitution after alpha-beta-depleted transplantation in children. Unique molecular identifiers were built into the TCRbeta library. Each CDR3 protein gets one entry after TCRdb re-called the PCR reads with MiXCR. The data show approximately 190,000 distinct CDR3 sequences, with roughly 6.5% seen just once and roughly 4.8% held by the top ten. The input for sequencing was PBMCs, taken before TCRalphabeta/CD19-depleted stem cell transplant. Receptors originate from a girl under three years old with combined immunodeficiency, due to receive a stem cell transplant.

This clonotype has a count of ten or more. The J gene is TRBJ2-1, the V gene TRBV20-1, with 10 bases identical to TRBD2. The CDR3 totals 17 residues. Germline assignment: CDR1 DFQATT and CDR2 SNEGSKA (reference sequence). V was pared by 1 base and J by 1 base, with 7 bases of the junction left unmatched. CDR3 sequence: CSARASRTSGSYNEQFF. The CDR3 nucleotides are TGCAGTGCTAGAGCCTCCCGGACTAGCGGTTCCTACAATGAGCAGTTCTTC.

The table lists this clonotype with many counts. This chain uses TRBV12-3 or TRBV12-4 with TRBJ1-2, with 7 bases fitting TRBD1. The V segment lost 6 bases and the J segment 4 bases; nucleotides outside the gene matches: 8. There are 14 residues in the CDR3. CDR3: CASSPTGDGYGYTF. For the CDR3, the DNA is TGTGCCAGCAGCCCCACAGGGGATGGCTATGGCTACACCTTC.

This clonotype was observed at least ten times. The V and J genes are TRBV6-5 and TRBJ2-4; perhaps TRBD2 as D (8 bases). There are 16 residues in the CDR3. V dropped 6 bases and J dropped 2 bases, with 17 bases sitting between them. Per the germline V gene, CDR1 is MNHEY and CDR2 is SVGAGI. The DNA of the CDR3 is TGTGCCAGCAGCGCCGGGAGGGGGCTCCCCAAAAACATTCAGTACTTC. This translates into CASSAGRGLPKNIQYF.

This clonotype was recorded many times. V gene TRBV20-1 combines with J gene TRBJ2-1; 11 bases match TRBD2. The germline gives CDR1 DFQATT, CDR2 SNEGSKA (reference sequence). Trimming cost V 3 bases and J 4 bases; bases outside gene matches: 2. The CDR3 totals 14 residues. Here the CDR3 reads CSARGLADYNEQFF. CDR3 in DNA: TGCAGTGCTAGGGGACTAGCGGATTACAATGAGCAGTTCTTC.